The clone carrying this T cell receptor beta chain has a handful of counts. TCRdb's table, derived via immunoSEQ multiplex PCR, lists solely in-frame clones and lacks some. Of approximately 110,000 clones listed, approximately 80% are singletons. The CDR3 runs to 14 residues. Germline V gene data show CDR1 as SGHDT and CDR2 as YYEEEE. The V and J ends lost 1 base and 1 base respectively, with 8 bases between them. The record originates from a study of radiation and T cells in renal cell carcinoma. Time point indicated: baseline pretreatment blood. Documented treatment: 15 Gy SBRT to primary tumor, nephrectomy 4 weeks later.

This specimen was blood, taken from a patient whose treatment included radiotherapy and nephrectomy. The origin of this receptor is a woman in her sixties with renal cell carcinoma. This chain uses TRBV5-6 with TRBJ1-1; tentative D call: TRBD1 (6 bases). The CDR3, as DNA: TGTGCCAGCAGCTTGATGGGGGCGAACACTGAAGCTTTCTTT. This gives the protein CASSLMGANTEAFF.